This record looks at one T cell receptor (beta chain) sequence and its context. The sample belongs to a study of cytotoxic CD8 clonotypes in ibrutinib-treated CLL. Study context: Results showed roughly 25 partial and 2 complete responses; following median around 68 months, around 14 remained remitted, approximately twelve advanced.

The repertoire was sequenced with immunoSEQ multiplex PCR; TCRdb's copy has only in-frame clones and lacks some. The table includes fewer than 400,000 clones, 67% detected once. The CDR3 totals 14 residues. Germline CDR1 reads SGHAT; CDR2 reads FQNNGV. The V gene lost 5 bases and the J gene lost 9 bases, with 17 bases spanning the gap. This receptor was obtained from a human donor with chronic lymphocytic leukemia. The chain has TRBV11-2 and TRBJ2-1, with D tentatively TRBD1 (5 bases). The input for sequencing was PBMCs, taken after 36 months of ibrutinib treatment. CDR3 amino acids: CASSQWGSWGEQFF. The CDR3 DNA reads TGTGCCAGCAGCCAATGGGGCTCTTGGGGTGAGCAGTTCTTC.